The rows below give T cell receptor beta chains drawn from one sample of a study of cytomegalovirus exposure and HLA in healthy donors. Using immunoSEQ multiplex PCR, the repertoire was profiled, and TCRdb retains in-frame clones only, with some absent. The sample has roughly 120,000 clones, around 70% seen once. Sequenced input: PBMCs. The receptors derive from a man younger than 45 in good health and CMV-seropositive. CDR3s include the opening cysteine and the closing phenylalanine or tryptophan. D genes are given only for firm matches. Size values are once, few and many counts, or a class for expanded clones, and some rows have none.

d_call,v_call,j_call,clone_size,cdr3_nt,cdr3_aa
.,TRBV28,TRBJ2-3,.,TGTGCCAGCAGTTTATCGGGAGATACGCAGTATTTT,CASSLSGDTQYF
.,TRBV5-1,TRBJ1-2,.,TGCGCCAGCAGCCCCCGGGGGGCAGATCCTAACTATGGCTACACCTTC,CASSPRGADPNYGYTF
.,TRBV5-1,TRBJ2-7,.,TGCGCCAGCAGCCCAACGGGTCTACGCTCCTACGAGCAGTACTTC,CASSPTGLRSYEQYF
.,TRBV7-2,TRBJ2-7,few,TGTGCCAGCAGCTCAGGCGGGGGCTTACTCGGTTACGAGCAGTACTTC,CASSSGGGLLGYEQYF
TRBD1,TRBV28,TRBJ1-4,.,TGTGCCAGCAGTTCGGGGACAGGGGGCTGGGAAAAACTGTTTTTT,CASSSGTGGWEKLFF
TRBD2,TRBV11-1,TRBJ2-7,.,TGTGCCAGCAGCCGCGTTATTAGCGGGAACGACTACGAGCAGTACTTC,CASSRVISGNDYEQYF
.,TRBV2,TRBJ1-5,few,TGTGCCAGCAGTGGGACGAGCAGGGCTCAGCCCCAGCATTTT,CASSGTSRAQPQHF
.,TRBV7-9,TRBJ1-4,.,TGTTCCAGCAGCCTATACGAAGAAAAACTGTTTTTT,CSSSLYEEKLFF
TRBD2,TRBV7-9,TRBJ2-1,once,TGTGCCAGCACCCCCCGGACTAGCGGGAGTATCTACAATGAGCAGTTCTTC,CASTPRTSGSIYNEQFF
.,TRBV15,TRBJ2-7,.,TGTGCCACCAGCAGAGATGCCACATTCGAGCAGTACTTC,CATSRDATFEQYF
TRBD1,TRBV7-9,TRBJ2-5,.,TGTTCCAGCAGCGCCCCCACAGGGGTGAGTCAAGAGACCCAGTACTTC,CSSSAPTGVSQETQYF
TRBD2,TRBV5-1,TRBJ2-1,few,TGCGCCAGCAGCTTGATTCGAGCGGGAGACAATGAGCAGTTCTTC,CASSLIRAGDNEQFF
.,TRBV11-3,TRBJ2-3,.,TGTGCCAGCAGCTTAGATAGCCGCATTGGGAGCACAGATACGCAGTATTTT,CASSLDSRIGSTDTQYF
.,TRBV5-1,TRBJ2-7,.,TGCGCCAGTTCCTACAGGGTCTCCTACGAGCAGTACTTC,CASSYRVSYEQYF
TRBD2,TRBV30,TRBJ2-5,.,TGTGCCTGGAGTGTACCCCGGACTAGCGGTCTGCTCCAAGAGACCCAGTACTTC,CAWSVPRTSGLLQETQYF
TRBD1,TRBV2,TRBJ1-2,.,TGTGCCAGTTGCCGGGACAGGGGATTATTTGGCTACACCTTC,CASCRDRGLFGYTF
TRBD1,TRBV6-5,TRBJ2-7,few,TGTGCCAGCAGTTACTCGGGACAGACCTACGAGCAGTACTTC,CASSYSGQTYEQYF
.,TRBV6-6,TRBJ2-3,.,TGTGCCAGCAGCTCAGATACGCAGTATTTT,CASSSDTQYF
TRBD2,TRBV7-9,TRBJ2-2,.,TGTGCCAGCAGCCCGGAGGGACTAGTCTTGAACACCGGGGAGCTGTTTTTT,CASSPEGLVLNTGELFF
.,TRBV28,TRBJ2-7,.,TGTGCCAGCAGTTTTACAAGCGTCCCTTCCTACGAGCAGTACTTC,CASSFTSVPSYEQYF
TRBD2,TRBV9,TRBJ2-1,.,TGTGCCAGCAGCGTGGGGGGACTAGTCCAACTCAATGAGCAGTTCTTC,CASSVGGLVQLNEQFF
.,TRBV5-1,TRBJ2-5,.,TGCGCCAGCAGCTCATATACTAGCTTTACCCAAGAGACCCAGTACTTC,CASSSYTSFTQETQYF
TRBD1,TRBV25-1,TRBJ1-2,.,TGTGCCAGCAGTCCATATCGACAGGGACTAGGAGGCTATGGCTACACCTTC,CASSPYRQGLGGYGYTF
TRBD1,TRBV25-1,TRBJ2-2,.,TGTGCCAGCAGTAAAGGACAGGGGGCGGAGGAGCTGTTTTTT,CASSKGQGAEELFF
TRBD1,TRBV2,TRBJ2-7,few,TGTGCCAGCAGTGGGGACAGGGGTAGCTCCTACGAGCAGTACTTC,CASSGDRGSSYEQYF
TRBD1,TRBV6-5,TRBJ1-2,.,TGTGCCACTTACGAGGGGACAGGCCTCTATGGCTACACCTTC,CATYEGTGLYGYTF
.,TRBV14,TRBJ2-3,few,TGTGCCAGCAGCCCCGAGAGTACAGATACGCAGTATTTT,CASSPESTDTQYF
.,TRBV10-1,TRBJ2-3,.,TGCGCCACTCGGGGGGCCTCAAACACAGATACGCAGTATTTT,CATRGASNTDTQYF
.,TRBV5-1,TRBJ1-5,.,TGCGCCAGCAGCTCCGGCCAGGGGCCCCAGCATTTT,CASSSGQGPQHF
.,TRBV20-1,TRBJ1-1,.,TGCAGTGGGGGCTCGACTGAAGCTTTCTTT,CSGGSTEAFF
TRBD2,TRBV5-4,TRBJ2-7,.,TGTGCCAGCAGCGGGCGACTCGGTAGCGGGAGTAACAACGAGCAGTACTTC,CASSGRLGSGSNNEQYF
.,TRBV4-1,TRBJ2-1,few,TGCGCCAGCAGCCGCGTTTATTACAATGAGCAGTTCTTC,CASSRVYYNEQFF
TRBD2,TRBV5-4,TRBJ2-5,.,TGTGCCAGCAGCCCCCCCAATCTAGCGGGGATTGAAGAGACCCAGTACTTC,CASSPPNLAGIEETQYF
.,TRBV20-1,TRBJ2-1,few,TGCAGTGCTGCCGCGGGGTATGAGCAGTTCTTC,CSAAAGYEQFF
.,TRBV6-1,TRBJ2-2,.,TGTGCCAGCAGTGAGCGGGCCCCCGGGGAGCTGTTTTTT,CASSERAPGELFF
.,TRBV27,TRBJ1-2,.,TGTGCCAGCAGTGACAGTCGTGGCTACACCTTC,CASSDSRGYTF
.,TRBV9,TRBJ2-7,.,TGTGCCAGCAGCGTAGGCAGGTGGGGCGGAGAGCAGTACTTC,CASSVGRWGGEQYF
.,TRBV10-3,TRBJ1-1,.,TGTGCCATTAGGGGCTCAAACACTGAAGCTTTCTTT,CAIRGSNTEAFF
TRBD1,TRBV5-1,TRBJ1-1,.,TGCGCCAGCAGCTTGGGGACAGGGGCTGGTGCTTTCTTT,CASSLGTGAGAFF
.,TRBV5-4,TRBJ1-2,few,TGTGCCAGCAGCTTGGAAGCGCGGGGGACCTATGGCTACACCTTC,CASSLEARGTYGYTF
TRBD1,TRBV6-5,TRBJ1-1,.,TGTGCCAGCAGCCCCTTGGGACAGGCGAACACTGAAGCTTTCTTT,CASSPLGQANTEAFF
.,TRBV2,TRBJ2-6,few,TGTGCCAGCCGAATATGGGGGGCTGGGGCCAACGTCCTGACTTTC,CASRIWGAGANVLTF
.,TRBV18,TRBJ1-1,.,TGTGCCAGCTCACTACAGGGTCCCGTATCGGCGGGCTCTTTCGCTTTCTTT,CASSLQGPVSAGSFAFF
.,TRBV5-1,TRBJ1-2,.,TGCGCCAGCAGCTTACAGGCGACTGGCTATGGCTACACCTTC,CASSLQATGYGYTF
TRBD2,TRBV4-1,TRBJ2-2,.,TGCGCCAGCAGCCAGCGGGGAGGGGACACCGGGGAGCTGTTTTTT,CASSQRGGDTGELFF
.,TRBV18,TRBJ2-2,.,TGTGCCAGCTCACCAGACAGATACACCGGGGAGCTGTTTTTT,CASSPDRYTGELFF
.,TRBV9,TRBJ2-7,.,TGTGCCAGCAGCCCCCAGGCGGGGTGGTCCACCTACGAGCAGTACTTC,CASSPQAGWSTYEQYF
.,TRBV19,TRBJ2-5,.,TGTGCCAGTAGTATCTCGGTGCAAGAGACCCAGTACTTC,CASSISVQETQYF